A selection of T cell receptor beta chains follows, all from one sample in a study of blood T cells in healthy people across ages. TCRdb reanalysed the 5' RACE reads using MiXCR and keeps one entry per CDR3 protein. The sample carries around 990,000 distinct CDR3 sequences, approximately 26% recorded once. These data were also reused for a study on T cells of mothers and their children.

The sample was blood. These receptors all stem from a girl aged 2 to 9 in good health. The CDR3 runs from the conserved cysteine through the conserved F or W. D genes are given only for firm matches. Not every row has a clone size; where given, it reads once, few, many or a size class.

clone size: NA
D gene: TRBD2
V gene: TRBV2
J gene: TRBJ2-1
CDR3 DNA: TGTGCCAGCAGTCCGGGGGGAATTGAGCAGTTCTTC
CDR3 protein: CASSPGGIEQFF

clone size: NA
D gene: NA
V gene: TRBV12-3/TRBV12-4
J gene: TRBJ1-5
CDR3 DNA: TGTGCCAGCAGTACGGGGGGCGGTCAGCCCCAGCATTTT
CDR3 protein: CASSTGGGQPQHF

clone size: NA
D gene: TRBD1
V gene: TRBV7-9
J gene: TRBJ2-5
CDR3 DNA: TGTGCCAGCAGCCACCGGGACAGGGGGGAGACCCAGTACTTC
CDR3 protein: CASSHRDRGETQYF

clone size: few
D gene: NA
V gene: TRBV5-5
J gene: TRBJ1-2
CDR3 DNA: TGTGCCAGCAGCTTCAGTCCGAGCTATGGCTACACCTTC
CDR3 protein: CASSFSPSYGYTF

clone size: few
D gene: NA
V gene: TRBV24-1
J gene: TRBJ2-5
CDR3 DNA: TGTGCCACCAGTGATCCCGGTGAAGAGACCCAGTACTTC
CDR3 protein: CATSDPGEETQYF

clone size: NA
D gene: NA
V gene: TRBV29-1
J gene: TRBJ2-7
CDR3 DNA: TGCAGCGTTGATCTAGACAGTTCCTACGAGCAGTACTTC
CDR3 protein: CSVDLDSSYEQYF

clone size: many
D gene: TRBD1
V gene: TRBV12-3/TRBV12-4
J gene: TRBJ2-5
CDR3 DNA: TGTGCCAGCAGTTTTGACAGGGTAGAGACCCAGTACTTC
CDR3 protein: CASSFDRVETQYF

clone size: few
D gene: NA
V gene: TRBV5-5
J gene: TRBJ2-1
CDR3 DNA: TGTGCCAGCAGCCGGGGGTCTAGCCGTTCGTTCGATGAGCAGTTCTTC
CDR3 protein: CASSRGSSRSFDEQFF

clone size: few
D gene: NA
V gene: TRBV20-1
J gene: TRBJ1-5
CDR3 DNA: TGCAGTGTTAGGGGCACAGGGATAATGGCCCAGCATTTT
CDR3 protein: CSVRGTGIMAQHF

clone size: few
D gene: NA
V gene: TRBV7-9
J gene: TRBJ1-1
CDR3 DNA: TGTGCCAGCAGCTTACGCCCGGGGGCGGACACTGAGGCTTTCTTT
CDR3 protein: CASSLRPGADTEAFF

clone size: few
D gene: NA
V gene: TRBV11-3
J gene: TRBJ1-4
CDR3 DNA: TGTGCCAGCAGCTCCCGAGGGGGGGGAGAAAAACTGTTTTTT
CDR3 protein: CASSSRGGGEKLFF

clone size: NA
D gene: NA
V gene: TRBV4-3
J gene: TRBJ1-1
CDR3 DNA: TGCGCCAGCAGCCAAGATATGGGGAAAGGAGCTTTCTTT
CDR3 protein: CASSQDMGKGAFF

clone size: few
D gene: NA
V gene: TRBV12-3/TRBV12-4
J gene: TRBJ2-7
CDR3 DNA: TGTGCCAGCGCCGGCCGCTCCTACGAGCAGTACTTC
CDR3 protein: CASAGRSYEQYF

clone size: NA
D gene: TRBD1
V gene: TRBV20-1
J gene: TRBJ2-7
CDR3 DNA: TGCAGTGCTAGAGACTTGCTTGGACAGGGTGACGAGCAGTACTTC
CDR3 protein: CSARDLLGQGDEQYF

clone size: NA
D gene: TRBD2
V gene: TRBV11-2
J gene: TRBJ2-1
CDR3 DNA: TGTGCCAGCAGCCTCGGGACTGCACGGGGGGATGAGCAGTTCTTC
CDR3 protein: CASSLGTARGDEQFF

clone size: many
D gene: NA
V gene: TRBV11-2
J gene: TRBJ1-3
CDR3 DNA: TGTGCCAGCAGCCCAGGTTCCTCTGGAAACACCATATATTTT
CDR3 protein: CASSPGSSGNTIYF

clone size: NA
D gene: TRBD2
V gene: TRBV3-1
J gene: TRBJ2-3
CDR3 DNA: TGTGCCAGCAGCCTCGAGGGCGGGGGAAGCACAGATACGCAGTATTTT
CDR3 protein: CASSLEGGGSTDTQYF

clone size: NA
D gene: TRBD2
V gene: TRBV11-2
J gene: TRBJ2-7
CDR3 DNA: TGTGCCAGCAGCGGAACGACTAGCGGGAGGCCCTACGAGCAGTACTTC
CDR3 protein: CASSGTTSGRPYEQYF

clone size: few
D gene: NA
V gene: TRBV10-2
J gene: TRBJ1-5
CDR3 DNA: TGCGCCAGCAGTAATTGGGGCCCCGAGGGGCATCAGCCCCAGCATTTT
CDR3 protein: CASSNWGPEGHQPQHF

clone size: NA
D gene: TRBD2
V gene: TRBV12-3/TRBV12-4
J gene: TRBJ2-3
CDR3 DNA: TGTGCCAGCAGTTCTAGCGGGGGGGCAGATGCGCAGTATTTT
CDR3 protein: CASSSSGGADAQYF

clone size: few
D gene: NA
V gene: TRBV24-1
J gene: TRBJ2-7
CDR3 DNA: TGTGCCACCAGTGACAGGGGACGTAAGCAGTACTTC
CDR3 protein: CATSDRGRKQYF

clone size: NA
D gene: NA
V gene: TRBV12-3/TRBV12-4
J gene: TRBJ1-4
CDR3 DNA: TGTGCCAGCAGTTTAGAAGGGGCGATGGGCGAAAAACTGTTTTTT
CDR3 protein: CASSLEGAMGEKLFF

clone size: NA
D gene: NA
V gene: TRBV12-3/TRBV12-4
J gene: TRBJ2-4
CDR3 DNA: TGTGCCAGCAGTTTTGAGACAGCAAACATTCAGTACTTC
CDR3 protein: CASSFETANIQYF

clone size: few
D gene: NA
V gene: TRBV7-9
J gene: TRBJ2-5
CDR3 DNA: TGTGCCAGCAGACCAGGTATAGACGAGACCCAGTACTTC
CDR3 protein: CASRPGIDETQYF

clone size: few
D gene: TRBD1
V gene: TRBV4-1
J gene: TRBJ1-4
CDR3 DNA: TGCGCCAGCAGCTCAGGACTGACAGGGGGGAAACTGTTTTTT
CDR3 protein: CASSSGLTGGKLFF

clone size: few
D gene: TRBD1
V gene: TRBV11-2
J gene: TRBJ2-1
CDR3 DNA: TGTGCCAGCAGCGCGAAGACAGGGGATGGTGAGCAGTTCTTC
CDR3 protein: CASSAKTGDGEQFF

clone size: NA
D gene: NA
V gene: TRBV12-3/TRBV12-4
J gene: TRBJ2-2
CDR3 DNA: TGTGCCACCTCGTTGTGGGGGACCGGGGAGCTGTTTTTT
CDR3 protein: CATSLWGTGELFF

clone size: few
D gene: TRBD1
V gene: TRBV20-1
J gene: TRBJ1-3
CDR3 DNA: TGCAGTGCCACTTCCGGGACAGGGGAAAACACCATATATTTT
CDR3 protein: CSATSGTGENTIYF

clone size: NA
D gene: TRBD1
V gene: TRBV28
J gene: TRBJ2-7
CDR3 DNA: TGTGCCAGCAGTCCCCCCGACAGGGGAATTACCGAGCAGTACTTC
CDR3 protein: CASSPPDRGITEQYF

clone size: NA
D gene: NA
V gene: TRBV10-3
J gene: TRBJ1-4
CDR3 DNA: TGTGCCATCAGTGAGGGCGGACTACCGGGTATCCAACTGTTTTTT
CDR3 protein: CAISEGGLPGIQLFF

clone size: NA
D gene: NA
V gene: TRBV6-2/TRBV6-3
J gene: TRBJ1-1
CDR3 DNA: TGTGCCAGCATTGGGCTCATGAACACTGAAGCTTTCTTT
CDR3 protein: CASIGLMNTEAFF

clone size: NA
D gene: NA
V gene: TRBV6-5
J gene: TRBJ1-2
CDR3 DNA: TGTGCCAGCAGTTACCGAGGGAATGGCTACACCTTC
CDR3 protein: CASSYRGNGYTF

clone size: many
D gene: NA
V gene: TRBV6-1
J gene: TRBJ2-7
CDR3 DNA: TGTGCCAGCAGTGATTCGGGTTACGAGCAGTACTTC
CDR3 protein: CASSDSGYEQYF

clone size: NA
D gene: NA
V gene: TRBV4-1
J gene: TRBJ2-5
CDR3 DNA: TGCGCCAGCAGCCAAGTACAACAGCAAGAGACCCAGTACTTC
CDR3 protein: CASSQVQQQETQYF

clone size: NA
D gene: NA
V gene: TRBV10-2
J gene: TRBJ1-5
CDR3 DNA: TGCGCCAGCAGTGAACTAGGACGGAGCAATCAGCCCCAGCATTTT
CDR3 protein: CASSELGRSNQPQHF

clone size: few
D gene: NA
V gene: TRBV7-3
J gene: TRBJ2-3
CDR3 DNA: TGTGCCAGCAGCCCTCGACCCAGGGCGTCGACAGATACGCAGTATTTT
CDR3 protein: CASSPRPRASTDTQYF

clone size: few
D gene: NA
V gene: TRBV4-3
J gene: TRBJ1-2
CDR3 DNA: TGCGCCAGCAGCCAAGGTACAGGGTCGAACTATGGCTACACCTTC
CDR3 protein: CASSQGTGSNYGYTF

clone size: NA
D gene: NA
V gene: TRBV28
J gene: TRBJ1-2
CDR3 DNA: TGTGCCAGCAGAACCGCCCCACAGGCGGGGGGAACCTATGGCTACACCTTC
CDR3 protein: CASRTAPQAGGTYGYTF

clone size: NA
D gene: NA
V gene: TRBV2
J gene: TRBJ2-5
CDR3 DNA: TGTGCCAGCGGGGGAACAGGGAACCAAGAGACCCAGTACTTC
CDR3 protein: CASGGTGNQETQYF

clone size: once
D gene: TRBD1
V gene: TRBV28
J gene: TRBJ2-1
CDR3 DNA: TGTGCCAGCAGATCCCGTACCGGGACAGCTTTTTACAATGAGCAGTTCTTC
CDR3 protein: CASRSRTGTAFYNEQFF

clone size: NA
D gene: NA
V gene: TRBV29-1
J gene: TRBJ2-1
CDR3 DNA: TGCAGCGTTCCGGGCCTCAGGGCGGGTGAGCAGTTCTTC
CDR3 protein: CSVPGLRAGEQFF

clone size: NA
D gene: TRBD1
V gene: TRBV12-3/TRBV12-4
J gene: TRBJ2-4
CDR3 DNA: TGTGCCAGCAGTTGGGACAGCGGCAGCATTCAGTACTTC
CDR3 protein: CASSWDSGSIQYF

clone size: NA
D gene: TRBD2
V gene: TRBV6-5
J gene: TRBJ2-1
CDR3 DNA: TGTGCCAGCAGTTACTATAGCGGGGGGACGTACAATGAGCAGTTCTTC
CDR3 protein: CASSYYSGGTYNEQFF

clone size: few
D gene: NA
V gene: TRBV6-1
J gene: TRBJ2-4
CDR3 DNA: TGTGCCAGCAGTGAAGGGGGATACAGAGGAAACATTCAGTACTTC
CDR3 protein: CASSEGGYRGNIQYF

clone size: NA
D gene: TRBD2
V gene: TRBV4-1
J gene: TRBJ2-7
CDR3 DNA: TGCGCCGGCAGCCAAGAAAAGCTTGCGGGAGGGATAGGGTCCTACGAGCAGTACTTC
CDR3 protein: CAGSQEKLAGGIGSYEQYF

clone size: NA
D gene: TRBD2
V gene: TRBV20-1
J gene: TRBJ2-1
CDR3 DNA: TGCAGTGCTAGACTAGCGGGAGATGAGCAGTTCTTC
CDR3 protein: CSARLAGDEQFF

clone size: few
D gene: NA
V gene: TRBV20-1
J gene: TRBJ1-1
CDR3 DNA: TGCAGTGCTAGAGCTACGAACACTGAAGCTTTCTTT
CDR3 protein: CSARATNTEAFF

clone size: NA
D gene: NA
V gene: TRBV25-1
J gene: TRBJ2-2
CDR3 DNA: TGTGCCAGCAGTAGACACAGGGCCCAGAACACCGGGGAGCTGTTTTTT
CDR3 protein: CASSRHRAQNTGELFF

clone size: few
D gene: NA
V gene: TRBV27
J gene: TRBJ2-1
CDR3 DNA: TGTGCCAGCAGTTCCCTCCTATCCAATGAGCAGTTCTTC
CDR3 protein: CASSSLLSNEQFF

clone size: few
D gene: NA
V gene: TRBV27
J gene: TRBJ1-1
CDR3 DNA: TGTGCCAGCAGTTTATCCCCGGACGAACCTGAAGCTTTCTTT
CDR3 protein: CASSLSPDEPEAFF

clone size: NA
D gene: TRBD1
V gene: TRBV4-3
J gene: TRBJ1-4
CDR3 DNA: TGCGCCAGCAGCCAAGATACAGGGGTAGTGCTGTTTTTT
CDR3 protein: CASSQDTGVVLFF